This TCR beta chain appears in the sequencing data of a study of cytomegalovirus exposure and HLA in healthy donors. Notes on the study in general: Cytomegalovirus-associated TCR beta chains were listed, numbering more than 150.

Details on this clone: Its antigen is not known.

J gave up 7 bases and V 4 bases, and 6 bases lay outside the gene matches. The germline gives CDR1 SGHDT, CDR2 YYEEEE. There are 14 residues in the CDR3. Regarding donors, all were healthy bone marrow donors. The PCR made use of 60 Vbeta and 13 Jbeta primers. The assay was immunoSEQ multiplex PCR, and TCRdb's table has in-frame clones only and misses some. This table holds 100,000 or so clones, just over 75% found once. What was sequenced was PBMCs. V gene TRBV5-6 combines with J gene TRBJ2-7; 12 nucleotides match TRBD1. The TCR originated in a middle-aged man in good health and CMV-seropositive. This CDR3 is CASSLGQGAREQYF. The CDR3 DNA reads TGTGCCAGCAGCCTGGGACAGGGGGCGCGGGAGCAGTACTTC.